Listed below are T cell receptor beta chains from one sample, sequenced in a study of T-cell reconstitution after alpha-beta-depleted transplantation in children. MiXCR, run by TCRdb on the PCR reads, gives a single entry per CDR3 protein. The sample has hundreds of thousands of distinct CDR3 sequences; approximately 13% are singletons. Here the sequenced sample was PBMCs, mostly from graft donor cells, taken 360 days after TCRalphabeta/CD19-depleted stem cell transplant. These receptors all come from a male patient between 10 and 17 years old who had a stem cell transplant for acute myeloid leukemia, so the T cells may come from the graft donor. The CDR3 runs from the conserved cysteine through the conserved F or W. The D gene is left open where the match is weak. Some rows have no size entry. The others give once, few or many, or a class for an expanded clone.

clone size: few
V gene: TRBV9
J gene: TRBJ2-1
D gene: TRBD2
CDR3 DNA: TGTGCCAGCAGCGTAGTGAGCGGGGGGCCCAATGAGCAGTTCTTC
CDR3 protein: CASSVVSGGPNEQFF

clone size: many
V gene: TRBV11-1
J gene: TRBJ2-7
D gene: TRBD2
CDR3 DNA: TGTGCCAGCAGCTTAGTTCGACTAGCTGGAGGTGGATCCTACGAGCAGTACTTC
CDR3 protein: CASSLVRLAGGGSYEQYF

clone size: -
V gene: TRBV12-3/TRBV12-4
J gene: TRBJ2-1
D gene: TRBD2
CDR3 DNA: TGTGCCAGCAGTATGGGACTAGCGATCTACAATGAGCAGTTCTTC
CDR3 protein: CASSMGLAIYNEQFF

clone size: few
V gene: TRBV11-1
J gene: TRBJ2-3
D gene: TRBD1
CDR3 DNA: TGTGCCAGCAGCAAAATCACAGGGGGCTATAAAGATACGCAGTATTTT
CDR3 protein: CASSKITGGYKDTQYF

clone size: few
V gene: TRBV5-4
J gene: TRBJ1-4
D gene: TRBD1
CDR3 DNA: TGTGCCAGCAGCTTGGGGCGTGGGACAGGGCAGGCAACTAATGAAAAACTGTTTTTT
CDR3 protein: CASSLGRGTGQATNEKLFF

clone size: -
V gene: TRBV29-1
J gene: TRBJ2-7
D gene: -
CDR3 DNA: TGCAGCGTTGAGCAGCCAGGGGCCCTGGAGCAGTACTTC
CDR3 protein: CSVEQPGALEQYF

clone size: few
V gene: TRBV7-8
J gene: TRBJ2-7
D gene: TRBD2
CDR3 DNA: TGTGCCAGCAGCTTTGGGACTAGCGGGGTTTCCTACGAGCAGTACTTC
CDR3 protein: CASSFGTSGVSYEQYF

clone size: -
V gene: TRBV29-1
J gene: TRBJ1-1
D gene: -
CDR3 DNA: TGCAGCGTACGCCCTGGGGGGTCTAGCACTGAAGCTTTCTTT
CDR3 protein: CSVRPGGSSTEAFF

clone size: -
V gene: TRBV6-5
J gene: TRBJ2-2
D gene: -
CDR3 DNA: TGTGCCAGCAGTTACAGTCCAGGGTCTTGGGACACCGGGGAGCTGTTTTTT
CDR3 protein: CASSYSPGSWDTGELFF

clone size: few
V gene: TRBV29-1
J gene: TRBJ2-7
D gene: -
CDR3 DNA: TGCAGCGTTCTAGCGGACAGGGCATACTACGAGCAGTACTTC
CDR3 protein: CSVLADRAYYEQYF

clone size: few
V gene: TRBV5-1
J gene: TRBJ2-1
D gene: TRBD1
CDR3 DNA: TGCGCCAGCAGCTTGCTTGGGACAGGGTGGGACAATGAGCAGTTCTTC
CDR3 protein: CASSLLGTGWDNEQFF

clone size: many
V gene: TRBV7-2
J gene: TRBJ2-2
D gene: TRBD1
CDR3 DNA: TGTGCCAGCAGCATCCAGGGGGCTTTCGGGGAGCTGTTTTTT
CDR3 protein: CASSIQGAFGELFF

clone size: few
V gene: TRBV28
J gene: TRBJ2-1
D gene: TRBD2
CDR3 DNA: TGTGCCAGCAGCGGGCGCGCGGGAGGGCCGATATGGGAGCAGTTCTTC
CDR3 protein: CASSGRAGGPIWEQFF

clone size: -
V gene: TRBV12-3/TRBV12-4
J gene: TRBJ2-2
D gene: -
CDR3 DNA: TGTGCCAGCACCATCATGGGAGTATTGGGCTCCGGGGAGCTGTTTTTT
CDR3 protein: CASTIMGVLGSGELFF

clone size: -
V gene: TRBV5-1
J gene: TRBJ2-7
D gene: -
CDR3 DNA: TGCTCCAGCAGCTGGGACTGGGTCTCCTACGAGCAGTACTTC
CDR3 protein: CSSSWDWVSYEQYF

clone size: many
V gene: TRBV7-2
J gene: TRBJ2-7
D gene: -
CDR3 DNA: TGTGCCAGCAGCCCTCGCGGTGCCCCCTACGAGCAGTACTTC
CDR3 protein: CASSPRGAPYEQYF

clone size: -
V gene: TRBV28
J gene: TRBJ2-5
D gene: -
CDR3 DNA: TGTGCCAGCAGAGCTCGGGAGACCCAGTACTTC
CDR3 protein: CASRARETQYF

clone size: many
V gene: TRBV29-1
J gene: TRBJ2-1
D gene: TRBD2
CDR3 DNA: TGCAGCTCATTAGCGGGAGGTGGGTACAATGAGCAGTTCTTC
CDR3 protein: CSSLAGGGYNEQFF

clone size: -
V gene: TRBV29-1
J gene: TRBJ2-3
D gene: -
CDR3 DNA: TGCAGCGTTGAAGGACCGGCTGCCCCCGACGATACGCAGTATTTT
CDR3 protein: CSVEGPAAPDDTQYF

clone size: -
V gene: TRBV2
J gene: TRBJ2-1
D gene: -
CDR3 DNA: TGTGCCAGCACAGCGTCCCGAAACAATGAGCAGTTCTTC
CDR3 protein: CASTASRNNEQFF

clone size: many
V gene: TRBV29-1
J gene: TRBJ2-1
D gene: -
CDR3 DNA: TGCAGCGTTGAAGATAAGGAGAGGGTGGACAATGAGCAGTTCTTC
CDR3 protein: CSVEDKERVDNEQFF

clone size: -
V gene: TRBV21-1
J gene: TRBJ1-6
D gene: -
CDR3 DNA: TGTGCCAGCAGCAAAATGGCAGGGAGTAATTCACCCCTCCACTTT
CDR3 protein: CASSKMAGSNSPLHF

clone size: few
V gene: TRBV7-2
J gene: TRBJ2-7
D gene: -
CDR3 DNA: TGTGCCAGCGGTCCCGGGACTGCCAGAGAGCAGTACTTC
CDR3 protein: CASGPGTAREQYF

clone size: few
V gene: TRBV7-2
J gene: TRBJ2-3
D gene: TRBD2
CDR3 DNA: TGTGCCAGCAGCTTAGCGGCTAGCGGGAGCGATACGCAGTATTTT
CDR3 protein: CASSLAASGSDTQYF

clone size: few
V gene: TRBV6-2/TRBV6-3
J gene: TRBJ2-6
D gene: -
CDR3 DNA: TGTGCCAGCAGTTATCTCCCACCAGGGAGCTCTGGGGCCAACGTCCTGACTTTC
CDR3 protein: CASSYLPPGSSGANVLTF

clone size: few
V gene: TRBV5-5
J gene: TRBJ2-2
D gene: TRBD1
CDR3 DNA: TGTGCCAGCAGCTTGGGAGACAGGGTAACCGGGGAGCTGTTTTTT
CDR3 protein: CASSLGDRVTGELFF

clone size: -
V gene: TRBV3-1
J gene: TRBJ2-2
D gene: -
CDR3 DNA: TGTGCCAGCAGCCACCTAGGACTCGACACCGGGGAGCTGTTTTTT
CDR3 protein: CASSHLGLDTGELFF

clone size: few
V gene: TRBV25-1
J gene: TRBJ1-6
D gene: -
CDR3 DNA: TGTGCCAGCAGTGAATACCCTACAGGCAATAATTCACCCCTCCACTTT
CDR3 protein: CASSEYPTGNNSPLHF

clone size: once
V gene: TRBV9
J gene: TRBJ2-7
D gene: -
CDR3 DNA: TGTGCCAGCAGCGTAGCGGAGGGTGCCGAGCAGTACTTC
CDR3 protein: CASSVAEGAEQYF

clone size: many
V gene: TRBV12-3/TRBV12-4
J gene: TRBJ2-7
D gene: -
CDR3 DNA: TGTGCCAGCAGTCTTGTCGCATCGGGGGAGCAGTACTTC
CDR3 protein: CASSLVASGEQYF

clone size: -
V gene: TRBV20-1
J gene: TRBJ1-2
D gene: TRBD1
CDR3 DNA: TGCAGTGCTAGACCCCCGACAGGGCTTAACTATGGCTACACCTTC
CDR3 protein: CSARPPTGLNYGYTF

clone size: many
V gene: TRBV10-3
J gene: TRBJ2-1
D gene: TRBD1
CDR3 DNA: TGTGCCATCAGTCTACAGGGGATCTACAATGAGCAGTTCTTC
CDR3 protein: CAISLQGIYNEQFF

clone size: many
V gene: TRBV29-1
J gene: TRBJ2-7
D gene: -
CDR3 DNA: TGCAGCGTTGATGCAGGGGTGCGCGAGCAGTACTTC
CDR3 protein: CSVDAGVREQYF

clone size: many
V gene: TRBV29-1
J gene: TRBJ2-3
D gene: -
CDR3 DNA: TGCAGCGCCGGATTTGGGTCTAGCACAGATACGCAGTATTTT
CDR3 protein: CSAGFGSSTDTQYF

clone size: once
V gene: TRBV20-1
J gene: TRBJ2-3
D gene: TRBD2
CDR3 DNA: TGCTGCGCTAAGCCCTTAGCGGGAGCTTGGGATACGCAGTATTTT
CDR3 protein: CCAKPLAGAWDTQYF

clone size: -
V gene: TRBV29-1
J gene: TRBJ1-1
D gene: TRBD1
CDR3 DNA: TGCAGCGTTGAAGTGGCAGGGGGCTGGGAAGCTTTCTTT
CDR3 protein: CSVEVAGGWEAFF

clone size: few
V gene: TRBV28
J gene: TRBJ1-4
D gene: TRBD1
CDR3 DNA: TGTGCCAGCAGTCTATGGGTGACAGGGTCTGAAAAACTGTTTTTT
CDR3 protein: CASSLWVTGSEKLFF

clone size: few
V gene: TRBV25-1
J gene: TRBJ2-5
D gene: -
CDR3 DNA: TGTGCCAGCAGTGGGATGGCGGTCCAAGAGACCCAGTACTTC
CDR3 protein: CASSGMAVQETQYF

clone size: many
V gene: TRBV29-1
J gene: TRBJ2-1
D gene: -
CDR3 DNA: TGCAGCGTTGAAGTAGATGCGGGGGCCGCGTTCTTC
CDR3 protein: CSVEVDAGAAFF

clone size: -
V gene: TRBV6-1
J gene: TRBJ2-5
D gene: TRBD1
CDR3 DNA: TGTGCCAGCAGGAAACAGTGGACAGGCTTAAAGGGGGAGACCCAGTACTTC
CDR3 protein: CASRKQWTGLKGETQYF

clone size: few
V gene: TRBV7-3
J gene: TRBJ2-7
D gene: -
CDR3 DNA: TGTGCCAGCAGCTTAAGGGGCTCCCACGAGCAGTACTTC
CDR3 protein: CASSLRGSHEQYF

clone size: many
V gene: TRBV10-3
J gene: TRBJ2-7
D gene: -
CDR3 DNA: TGTGCCATCAGTGAAAATCCGGTGGCAGGAGGGTTTTTGATGGAGCAGTACTTC
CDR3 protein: CAISENPVAGGFLMEQYF

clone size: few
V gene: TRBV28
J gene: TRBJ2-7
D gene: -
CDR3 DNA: TGTGCCAGCAGTTGGCCAGGGCGACAGGCCAAAGTAGGCTACGAGCAGTACTTC
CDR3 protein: CASSWPGRQAKVGYEQYF

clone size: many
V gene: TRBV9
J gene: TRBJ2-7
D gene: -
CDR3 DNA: TGTGCCAGCAGCTTCACCCCCAGGGGCGAGCAGTACTTC
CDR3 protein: CASSFTPRGEQYF

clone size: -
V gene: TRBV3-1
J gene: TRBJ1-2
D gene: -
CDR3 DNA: TGTGCCAGCAGCCAAGACCCGACGAGCTTCTATGGCTACACCTTC
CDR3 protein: CASSQDPTSFYGYTF

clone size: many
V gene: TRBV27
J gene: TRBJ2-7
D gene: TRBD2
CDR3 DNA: TGTGCCAGCAGTCCGCCTCTAGCGGGGGGCTTACGGCAGTACTTC
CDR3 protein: CASSPPLAGGLRQYF

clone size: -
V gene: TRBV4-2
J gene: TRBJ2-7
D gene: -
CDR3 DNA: TGTGCCAGCAGCCTCGGGCACTCCTGCGAGCAGTACTTC
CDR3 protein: CASSLGHSCEQYF

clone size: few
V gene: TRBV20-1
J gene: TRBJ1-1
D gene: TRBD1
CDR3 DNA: TGCAGTGCGCCGGGACAGGGGGCGGGGAGCACTGAAGCTTTCTTT
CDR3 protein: CSAPGQGAGSTEAFF

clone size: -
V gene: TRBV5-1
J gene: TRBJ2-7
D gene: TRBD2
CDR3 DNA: TGCGCCAGCAGCTCGCGAGCGGGACTAGCGAGACCATACGAGCAGTACTTC
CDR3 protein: CASSSRAGLARPYEQYF

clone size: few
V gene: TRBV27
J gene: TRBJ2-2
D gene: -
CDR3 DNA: TGTGCCAGCAGTTTATCGACTTTAGTCACCGGGGAGCTGTTTTTT
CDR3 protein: CASSLSTLVTGELFF

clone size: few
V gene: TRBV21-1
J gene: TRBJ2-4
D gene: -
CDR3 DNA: TGTGCCAGCAGCAAAAGTAATCGGGCGTCTAGTAGGAACATTCAGTACTTC
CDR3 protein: CASSKSNRASSRNIQYF

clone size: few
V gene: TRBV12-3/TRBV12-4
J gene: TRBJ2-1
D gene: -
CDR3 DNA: TGTGTGACTACTGGGAGCTCCTACAATGAGCAGTTCTTC
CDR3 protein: CVTTGSSYNEQFF

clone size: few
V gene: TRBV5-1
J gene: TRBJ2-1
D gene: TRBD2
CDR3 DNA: TGCGCCAGCAGCTTGCCCGGACTAGCGCAAAAGGATGAGCAGTTCTTC
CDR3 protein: CASSLPGLAQKDEQFF

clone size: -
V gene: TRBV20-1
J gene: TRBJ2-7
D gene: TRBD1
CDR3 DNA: TGCAGTGCTCGTATCTGGACAGGGTCCTACGAGCAGTACTTC
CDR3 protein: CSARIWTGSYEQYF

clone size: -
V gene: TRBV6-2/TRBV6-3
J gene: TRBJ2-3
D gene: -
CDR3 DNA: TGTGCCAGCAGTTACGTCAGGGGGGCAACAGATACGCAGTATTTT
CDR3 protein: CASSYVRGATDTQYF

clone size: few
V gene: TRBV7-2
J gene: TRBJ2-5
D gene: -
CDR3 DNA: TGTGCCAGCAGCTTAGGACAGGTAGAGGGGTGGACCCAGTACTTC
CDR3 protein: CASSLGQVEGWTQYF

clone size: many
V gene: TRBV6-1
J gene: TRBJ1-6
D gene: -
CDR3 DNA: TGTGCCAGCAGACCTATTTACAGGGAATCACCCCTCCACTTT
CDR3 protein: CASRPIYRESPLHF

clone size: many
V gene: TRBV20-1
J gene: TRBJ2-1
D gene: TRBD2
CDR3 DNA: TGCAGTGCTAGAGGACTAGCGGGAGGGATCCAGGATGAGCAGTTCTTC
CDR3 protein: CSARGLAGGIQDEQFF